This T cell receptor beta chain was sequenced during a study of blood T cell repertoires in COVID-19. Study at large: COVID-19 samples, acute and convalescent, were from the United States, Italy and Spain. PBMCs, B-cell-depleted T cells, or T cells provided the cDNA or gDNA that made up the material.

Under the authors' procedure: Counts of nucleated cells, estimated from reference gene primer amplification, were obtained. Profiled with immunoSEQ multiplex PCR; TCRdb holds only in-frame clones, not every one. V, J and clone size reflect that table, while D and trimming were determined from the DNA. This sample has roughly 260,000 clones, with 75% to 90% found just once. This CDR3 has 15 amino acids. V gave up 11 bases and J gave up 5 bases, with 23 bases separating them. The germline V gene encodes CDR1 PRHDT and CDR2 FYEKMQ (reference sequence). Assignments of participants to cohorts depended upon their own reported clinical history.

This chain uses TRBV13 with TRBJ2-3; a weak D match, TRBD2 (6 bases). The sample taken for sequencing was PBMCs or T cells enriched from blood (not recorded which). This TCR derives from a woman aged 25 to 39 with acute COVID-19. DNA of the CDR3: TGTGCCGGTCGGGGACTTCTAACCGGGGAAGATACGCAGTATTTT. Translation gives CAGRGLLTGEDTQYF.